This T cell receptor (beta chain) was identified during a study of T-cell reconstitution after alpha-beta-depleted transplantation in children. Findings of the study overall: Reports say that about two months after transplant, the alpha-beta T cells came out of several hundred graft clones that had expanded.

This clonotype was observed a few times. The target antigen is unknown. Germline lookup yields CDR1 SQVTM and CDR2 ANQGSEA. V was shortened by 3 bases and J by 0 bases, with 6 bases between the two germline ends. This CDR3 contains 13 residues. As it was prepared, the TCRbeta library received unique molecular identifiers. A single record per CDR3 protein comes from TCRdb applying MiXCR to the PCR reads. The sample contains approximately 800,000 distinct CDR3 sequences, 15% to 20% of which appear only once. Source: PBMCs, mostly from graft donor cells, taken 360 days after TCRalphabeta/CD19-depleted stem cell transplant. The TCR was taken from a male patient between 10 and 17 years old who had a stem cell transplant for acute lymphoblastic leukemia, so the T cells may come from the graft donor. The chain employs TRBV29-1 and TRBJ2-1; D is perhaps TRBD2 (5 bases). This CDR3 reads CSVEEDSYNEQFF. CDR3 bases: TGCAGCGTTGAGGAGGACTCCTACAATGAGCAGTTCTTC.